The entry that follows covers one T cell receptor beta chain sequence. No antigen is known for it. PCR used 60 Vbeta primers and 13 Jbeta primers. Profiling relied on immunoSEQ multiplex PCR, and the TCRdb table lists in-frame clones only, not all of them. This table holds approximately 160,000 clones, about three quarters found once. These data originate in a study of cytomegalovirus exposure and HLA in healthy donors. Trimming cost V 6 bases and J 4 bases, with 17 bases left between them. The CDR3 totals 15 residues. Germline V gene sequence: CDR1 SGHTA, CDR2 FQGNSA. General study results and limits: The number of N-insertions in an Asian-associated ancestry cluster was reportedly below the approximately 600-donor mean in a later analysis.

The material sequenced was PBMCs. The gene calls are TRBV7-2 and TRBJ2-3, with D tentatively TRBD2 (6 bases). This receptor was taken from a woman in her thirties or forties in good health and CMV-seropositive. CDR3: CASSRGESRADTQYF. The DNA for the CDR3 is TGTGCCAGCAGTCGCGGGGAGTCCCGGGCAGATACGCAGTATTTT.